The 25 T cell receptor beta chains listed next were all sequenced from one sample in a study of blood T cell repertoires in COVID-19. The assay was immunoSEQ multiplex PCR, and TCRdb's table has in-frame clones only and misses some. Here the sample spans roughly 300,000 clones, roughly 90% being singletons. The source material was PBMCs or T cells enriched from blood (not recorded which). These receptors were collected from a woman in her thirties who had recovered from COVID-19.

As for this clone: Other DNA sequences in the same sample also yield this CDR3. The chain has TRBV30 and TRBJ2-2, with TRBD2 identical over 11 bases. Germline V gene data show CDR1 as GTSNPN and CDR2 as SVGIG (reference sequence). Trimming took 2 bases from V and 6 from J; bases not matched to a gene: 8. The CDR3 sequence is 16 residues long. CDR3 sequence: CAWSSLAGGRAGELFF. Here the CDR3 DNA reads TGTGCCTGGAGTAGTCTAGCGGGGGGTAGGGCCGGGGAGCTGTTTTTT.

The chain couples TRBV7-2 to TRBJ2-1, with a possible D match to TRBD2 (5 bases). Per the germline V gene, CDR1 is SGHTA and CDR2 is FQGNSA. CDR3 size: 14 residues. V lost 5 bases and J lost 4, with 12 bases in between. In DNA, the CDR3 is TGTGCCAGCAGCCCCGGACTTACGTACAATGAGCAGTTCTTC. Translated, it gives CASSPGLTYNEQFF.

The chain employs TRBV27 and TRBJ1-1; D not resolved. Germline V gene lookup returns CDR1 MNHEY and CDR2 SMNVEV (reference sequence). CDR3 length: 15 residues. V was trimmed by 5 bases and J by 0 bases, leaving 13 bases between them. CDR3 protein: CASSPLGELNTEAFF. As DNA, the CDR3 is TGTGCCAGCAGTCCGTTGGGAGAATTGAACACTGAAGCTTTCTTT.

V usage is TRBV5-1 and J usage is TRBJ2-2; 10 bases align to TRBD2. The CDR3 totals 15 residues. Per the germline V gene, CDR1 is SGHRS and CDR2 is YFSETQ. J lost 5 bases, V lost 5 bases, and 6 bases had no gene match. In nucleotides, the CDR3 is TGCGCCAGCAGATCTAGCGGGGGCGAAACCGGGGAGCTGTTTTTT. Residues: CASRSSGGETGELFF.

The CDR3 sequence: CASSPPQRGSNTEAFF. DNA for the CDR3: TGTGCCAGCTCACCACCTCAACGCGGGTCGAACACTGAAGCTTTCTTT. The gene calls are TRBV18 and TRBJ1-1, with D uncertain. Trimming stripped 0 bases from V and 1 base from J, with 12 bases between. CDR3 length: 16 residues. The V gene's germline CDR1 is KGHSH and CDR2 LQKENI.

The V gene is TRBV7-8, the J gene TRBJ1-1; 8 nucleotides line up with TRBD1. Germline CDR1 is SGHVS and CDR2 is FQNEAQ. The CDR3 is 15 amino acids. V dropped 3 bases and J dropped 0; count of bases not matched to a gene: 3. CDR3 amino acids: CASSLRDRLNTEAFF. The DNA for the CDR3 is TGTGCCAGCAGCTTGCGGGACAGGCTGAACACTGAAGCTTTCTTT.

The CDR3 sequence is CASSPGTYYEQYF. CDR3 sequence (DNA): TGTGCCAGCAGTCCTGGGACATACTACGAGCAGTACTTC. The chain joins TRBV12-3 or TRBV12-4 to TRBJ2-7; TRBD1 is a possible D gene (6 bases). The V and J ends lost 5 bases and 3 bases respectively, with 11 bases between them. The CDR3 consists of 13 residues.

The rearrangement uses TRBV3-1 (or the pseudogene TRBV3-2) and TRBJ2-5, with a weak D call TRBD2 (7 bases). CDR1 and CDR2 from the germline V gene are LGHDT and YNNKEL (reference sequence). This CDR3 spans 17 amino acids. The ends were cut back, 4 bases at V and 1 base at J, with 19 bases in the middle. The CDR3 reads CASSPHRAGVVQETQYF. The CDR3 DNA is TGTGCCAGCAGCCCCCACAGGGCGGGGGTGGTCCAAGAGACCCAGTACTTC.

The chain links TRBV19 to TRBJ2-7; tentatively, D is TRBD1 (5 bases). Germline V gives CDR1 LNHDA, CDR2 SQIVND (reference sequence). The V gene lost 5 bases and the J gene lost 1 base, with 9 bases spanning the gap. The CDR3 spans 13 residues. Written as DNA, the CDR3 is TGTGCCAGTAGTCGCAGGGCTTCCTACGAGCAGTACTTC. The encoded protein is CASSRRASYEQYF. The whole variable domain, filled in from reference TRBV19 and TRBJ2-7, reads DGGITQSPKYLFRKEGQNVTLSCEQNLNHDAMYWYRQDPGQGLRLIYYSQIVNDFQKGDIAEGYSVSREKKESFPLTVTSAQKNPTAFYLCASSRRASYEQYFGPGTRLTVT.

The chain has TRBV12-5 and TRBJ2-7; no definite D call. Germline lookup yields CDR1 LGHNT and CDR2 FRNRAP. The CDR3 covers 12 residues. V was pared by 3 bases and J by 6 bases, with 9 bases between. In nucleotides, the CDR3 is TGTGCTAGTGGTTTACCGAGTTCCGAGCAGTACTTC. This encodes CASGLPSSEQYF.

This chain uses TRBV4-3 with TRBJ1-5, with TRBD1 identical over 7 bases. The germline V gene has CDR1 LGHNA and CDR2 YSLEER. The V gene end was trimmed by 1 base and the J gene end by 0 bases; junction bases not matched to a gene: 6. The CDR3 is 17 amino acids. CDR3 DNA sequence: TGCGCCAGCAGCCAAGTTGGACAGGAGAATAGCAATCAGCCCCAGCATTTT. It yields the protein CASSQVGQENSNQPQHF.

The V and J genes are TRBV7-2 and TRBJ1-2; TRBD1 matches at 7 bases. The CDR3 runs to 13 residues. V was pared by 4 bases and J by 4 bases, with 3 bases of the junction left unmatched. From germline, CDR1 is SGHTA and CDR2 FQGNSA. The DNA of the CDR3 is TGTGCCAGCAGCTCGACAGGGAGCTATGGCTACACCTTC. This translates into CASSSTGSYGYTF.

This clone was detected a few times. This chain connects TRBV7-6 to TRBJ1-2, with 7 bases aligning to TRBD1. The CDR3 loop spans 14 amino acids. V shed 0 bases, J shed 6 bases, and the junction held 4 bases outside the gene matches. The germline V gene encodes CDR1 SGHVS and CDR2 FNYEAQ. CDR3 sequence: CASSLASQGHGYTF. CDR3 in DNA: TGTGCCAGCAGCTTAGCGTCACAGGGGCATGGCTACACCTTC.

This chain joins TRBV19 and TRBJ1-4; possibly TRBD1 for D (5 bases). The CDR3 runs 16 residues. Trimming removed 6 bases from V and 5 bases from J, with 19 bases in between. CDR1 and CDR2 (germline): LNHDA, SQIVND (reference sequence). DNA for the CDR3: TGTGCCAGTAGCCTACCGGAGACAGCCACCAATGAAAAACTGTTTTTT. Translation: CASSLPETATNEKLFF.

This chain links TRBV18 with TRBJ1-5; the match to TRBD1 covers 7 bases. The V and J ends lost 3 bases and 5 bases, in that order; junction bases with no gene match: 4. This CDR3 comprises 14 residues. Germline V gene lookup returns CDR1 KGHSH and CDR2 LQKENI. In DNA form, the CDR3 reads TGTGCCAGCTCACCCGGACAGGACGATCAGCCCCAGCATTTT. This sequence encodes CASSPGQDDQPQHF.

J is TRBJ2-4 and V is TRBV5-4, with D perhaps TRBD1 (6 bases). This CDR3 is 12 amino acids long. Germline-derived CDR1 and CDR2 are SGHNT and YYREEE (reference sequence). V lost 6 bases and J 4 bases, leaving 8 bases between the germline ends. The CDR3 coding sequence is TGTGCCAGCACCGACAGGAAAAACATTCAGTACTTC. This codes for CASTDRKNIQYF.

J is TRBJ1-2 and V is TRBV6-1, with D unclear. The CDR3 has 12 amino acids. Per the germline V gene, CDR1 is MNHNS and CDR2 is SASEGT. Trimming cost V 3 bases and J 7 bases, with 9 bases left between them. CDR3 residues: CASSEERLGYTF. CDR3 sequence (DNA): TGTGCCAGCAGTGAGGAGAGGCTTGGCTACACCTTC.

The chain joins TRBV29-1 to TRBJ1-3; D not resolved. Trimming left V 6 bases short and J 4 bases short, with 13 bases between. CDR3 size: 13 residues. CDR1 and CDR2 (germline): SQVTM, ANQGSEA. The CDR3 DNA follows: TGCAGCGTATCGGCGGCGGCGGGAAACACCATATATTTT. Translating gives CSVSAAAGNTIYF.

The chain joins TRBV27 to TRBJ1-6; a weak D match, TRBD1 (6 bases). The V end lost 4 bases, the J end lost 2 bases, and 9 bases lay between the germline ends. This CDR3 region has 15 residues. The germline V gene encodes CDR1 MNHEY and CDR2 SMNVEV (reference sequence). For the CDR3, the DNA is TGTGCCAGCAGTTCAGGGGCCACCTATAATTCACCCCTCCACTTT. This encodes CASSSGATYNSPLHF.

This chain uses TRBV11-2 with TRBJ2-2, with a weak D call TRBD1 (6 bases). Per the germline V gene, CDR1 is SGHAT and CDR2 is FQNNGV. The CDR3 is made up of 16 amino acids. The ends were cut back, 5 bases at V and 4 bases at J, with 17 bases in the middle. As DNA, the CDR3 is TGTGCCAGCAGCGAAGGGGGTAGGCTAGGCACCGGGGAGCTGTTTTTT. Translating gives CASSEGGRLGTGELFF.

The rearrangement joins TRBV24-1 to TRBJ2-1, with D possibly being TRBD2 (6 bases). The CDR3 is 14 residues long. CDR1 is KGHDR and CDR2 is SFDVKD in the germline V gene. The ends were cut back, 7 bases at V and 8 bases at J, with 17 bases in the middle. The CDR3 DNA reads as TGTGCCACCAGGGCGGGACTGCTATCCGATGAGCAGTTCTTC. It specifies CATRAGLLSDEQFF.

This chain joins TRBV18 and TRBJ1-2; 7 bases agree with TRBD1. This CDR3 is built from 15 residues. Germline CDR1 is KGHSH and CDR2 is LQKENI. V lost 0 bases and J lost 2; bases outside the gene matches: 3. The CDR3 region has the DNA TGTGCCAGCTCACCACCGAACAGGGGAAACTATGGCTACACCTTC. Translation gives CASSPPNRGNYGYTF.

The CDR3 bases are TGTGCCAGCAGTGACTCGATCGGGGGGGGCACAGATACGCAGTATTTT. It codes for CASSDSIGGGTDTQYF. The V gene is TRBV6-4, the J gene TRBJ2-3; 8 positions match TRBD2. V dropped 0 bases and J dropped 1; count of bases not matched to a gene: 3. The CDR3 consists of 16 residues. Germline lookup yields CDR1 MRHNA and CDR2 SNTAGT.

The J gene is TRBJ2-7, the V gene TRBV10-2, with 9 bases fitting TRBD1. Germline V gene lookup returns CDR1 WSHSY and CDR2 SAAADI. CDR3 length: 14 amino acids. V shed 10 bases, J shed 3 bases, and the junction held 10 bases outside the gene matches. The CDR3: CATTEGTGYYEQYF. The DNA for the CDR3 is TGCGCCACGACGGAAGGGACAGGGTACTACGAGCAGTACTTC.

The V gene is TRBV5-4, the J gene TRBJ1-6; D unresolved. The CDR3 is made up of 16 amino acids. V was pared by 3 bases and J by 9 bases, with 19 bases between. From germline, CDR1 is SGHNT and CDR2 YYREEE (reference sequence). CDR3 DNA: TGTGCCAGCAGCTCCGCCGAGGGAGGCGAGGGTTCACCCCTCCACTTT. Translated: CASSSAEGGEGSPLHF.